Listed below are T cell receptor beta chains from one sample, sequenced in a study of blood T cells in healthy people across ages. TCRdb processed the 5' RACE reads anew with MiXCR; each CDR3 protein has one entry. The sample has around 900,000 distinct CDR3 sequences, roughly 51% seen once. The material sequenced was blood. The source is an older woman in good health. The CDR3 runs from the conserved cysteine through the conserved F or W. A D gene is named only where the DNA matches it firmly. Clone size, where shown, is once, few, many, or a class for clones that have expanded.

>TRBJ2-7|TRBV20-1|NA|TRBD2
CSAGGSCEQYF
TGCAGTGCGGGAGGGTCCTGCGAGCAGTACTTC
>TRBJ2-1|TRBV20-1|once|TRBD2
CSARVVASGLYNEQFF
TGCAGTGCTAGGGTGGTCGCTAGCGGGCTGTACAATGAGCAGTTCTTC
>TRBJ1-1|TRBV28|NA|NA
CASLVVNTEAFF
TGTGCCAGCCTAGTAGTGAACACTGAAGCTTTCTTT
>TRBJ2-7|TRBV29-1|NA|NA
CSLLLGIGREQYF
TGCAGCCTTCTGCTAGGAATCGGAAGGGAGCAGTACTTC
>TRBJ2-5|TRBV12-3/TRBV12-4|NA|NA
CASSLNLGTETQYF
TGTGCCAGCAGTTTGAATTTGGGAACTGAGACCCAGTACTTC
>TRBJ2-7|TRBV4-1|few|NA
CASSQDTLGRTGYEQYF
TGCGCCAGCAGCCAAGACACCCTGGGGAGAACAGGATACGAGCAGTACTTC
>TRBJ2-7|TRBV4-2|NA|NA
CASSIWGYEQYF
TGTGCCAGCAGTATTTGGGGTTACGAGCAGTACTTC
>TRBJ1-6|TRBV20-1|NA|NA
CSARQENYNSPLHF
TGCAGTGCTAGACAGGAGAACTATAATTCACCCCTCCACTTT
>TRBJ1-2|TRBV6-1|NA|NA
CASSGSGTALANYGYTF
TGTGCCAGCAGTGGCTCCGGGACGGCGTTAGCTAACTATGGCTACACCTTC
>TRBJ1-1|TRBV6-5|few|NA
CASRPGHPNTEAFF
TGTGCCAGCAGACCGGGACACCCGAACACTGAAGCTTTCTTT
>TRBJ2-4|TRBV6-2/TRBV6-3|NA|NA
CASKAGTGIQYF
TGTGCCAGCAAAGCAGGGACCGGCATTCAGTACTTC
>TRBJ1-2|TRBV14|NA|TRBD1
CASSRRRDSKYGYTF
TGTGCCAGCAGCCGGCGCAGGGACAGCAAATATGGCTACACCTTC
>TRBJ2-7|TRBV28|few|NA
CASSWMHEQYF
TGTGCCAGCAGTTGGATGCACGAGCAGTACTTC
>TRBJ1-1|TRBV6-2/TRBV6-3|NA|NA
CASRRISVTEAFF
TGTGCCAGCAGAAGGATCTCGGTCACTGAAGCTTTCTTT
>TRBJ2-2|TRBV28|NA|NA
CASSSQGTWTGELFF
TGTGCCAGCAGTTCGCAGGGGACCTGGACCGGGGAGCTGTTTTTT
>TRBJ2-3|TRBV4-1|NA|NA
CASSQEVGQVLTTQYF
TGCGCCAGCAGCCAAGAAGTAGGGCAGGTCCTCACTACGCAGTATTTT
>TRBJ2-7|TRBV7-2|NA|NA
CASSSPHRVNEQYF
TGTGCCAGCAGCTCCCCACACAGGGTCAATGAGCAGTACTTC
>TRBJ2-5|TRBV20-1|NA|NA
CSAESQGIQETQYF
TGCAGTGCGGAAAGTCAGGGAATCCAAGAGACCCAGTACTTC
>TRBJ2-3|TRBV12-3/TRBV12-4|NA|TRBD2
CASSFSLAGEGDTQYF
TGTGCCAGCAGTTTTTCCCTAGCGGGAGAAGGTGATACGCAGTATTTT
>TRBJ2-1|TRBV20-1|NA|TRBD2
CSARRLAGEGEQFF
TGCAGTGCTAGAAGACTAGCGGGAGAAGGTGAGCAGTTCTTC
>TRBJ2-7|TRBV29-1|NA|TRBD2
CSAAGLLAGTYNEQYF
TGCAGCGCCGCTGGGCTACTAGCGGGTACCTACAATGAGCAGTACTTC
>TRBJ2-7|TRBV12-3/TRBV12-4|few|NA
CASSSGLGELYF
TGTGCCAGCAGTTCGGGACTGGGCGAGCTGTACTTC
>TRBJ2-5|TRBV7-9|NA|TRBD1
CASSLGQGVMETQYF
TGTGCCAGCAGCTTAGGACAGGGGGTTATGGAGACCCAGTACTTC
>TRBJ2-5|TRBV20-1|NA|TRBD2
CGGRIGETQYF
TGTGGCGGGAGGATTGGAGAGACCCAGTACTTC
>TRBJ2-7|TRBV7-9|few|NA
CASSVGAASYEQYF
TGTGCCAGCAGCGTCGGGGCGGCCTCCTACGAGCAGTACTTC
>TRBJ2-5|TRBV7-9|NA|TRBD1
CASRERGPQETQYF
TGTGCCAGCAGAGAGAGGGGGCCCCAAGAGACCCAGTACTTC
>TRBJ2-5|TRBV5-1|NA|TRBD2
CASSSSTSGGKTQYF
TGCGCCAGCAGCTCTTCGACTAGCGGGGGAAAGACCCAGTACTTC
>TRBJ1-5|TRBV9|once|TRBD1
CTSSDGQAGNQPQHF
TGTACCAGCAGCGATGGACAGGCAGGCAATCAGCCCCAGCATTTT
>TRBJ2-7|TRBV3-1|many|TRBD2
CASSQDASGTREQYF
TGTGCCAGCAGCCAAGATGCTAGCGGGACCCGCGAGCAGTACTTC
>TRBJ2-3|TRBV4-3|NA|NA
CASSQVGQGSDTQYF
TGCGCCAGCAGCCAAGTAGGGCAGGGGTCAGATACGCAGTATTTT
>TRBJ2-1|TRBV29-1|few|TRBD2
CSAAGLLAGTYNEQFF
TGCAGCGCCGCTGGGCTACTAGCGGGTACCTACAATGAGCAGTTCTTC
>TRBJ1-1|TRBV29-1|few|NA
CSVRGSGTEAFF
TGCAGCGTGCGGGGGTCCGGCACTGAAGCTTTCTTT
>TRBJ2-1|TRBV28|NA|NA
CASSVQFPREQFF
TGTGCCAGCAGTGTACAGTTCCCTCGTGAGCAGTTCTTC
>TRBJ2-3|TRBV12-3/TRBV12-4|NA|NA
CASISTEGATDTQYF
TGTGCCAGCATCTCGACGGAGGGGGCCACAGATACGCAGTATTTT
>TRBJ2-5|TRBV29-1|NA|NA
CSVGGASLGETQYF
TGCAGCGTTGGGGGGGCTAGCTTAGGGGAGACCCAGTACTTC
>TRBJ2-7|TRBV5-6|NA|NA
CASRGRAYYEQYF
TGTGCCAGCAGAGGTAGGGCCTACTACGAGCAGTACTTC
>TRBJ2-3|TRBV6-5|once|TRBD1
CASSYRDRALSSTDTQYF
TGTGCCAGCAGTTACCGGGACAGAGCCTTGTCTAGCACAGATACGCAGTATTTT
>TRBJ2-7|TRBV29-1|NA|NA
CSAEAKTGSSYNEQYF
TGCAGCGCTGAAGCCAAAACTGGGTCCTCCTACAATGAGCAGTACTTC
>TRBJ2-7|TRBV4-3|few|TRBD2
CASSPGLAYYEQYF
TGCGCCAGCAGCCCGGGACTAGCCTACTACGAGCAGTACTTC
>TRBJ2-7|TRBV6-1|few|NA
CASNTYGNNGLPGGYEQYF
TGTGCCAGCAACACGTACGGGAATAATGGACTCCCTGGCGGCTACGAGCAGTACTTC
>TRBJ1-4|TRBV9|few|NA
CASSAGIATNEKLFF
TGTGCCAGCAGCGCAGGGATTGCAACTAATGAAAAACTGTTTTTT
>TRBJ2-1|TRBV12-3/TRBV12-4|once|TRBD2
CASCLAGGLYYNEQFF
TGTGCCAGCTGTCTAGCGGGGGGCCTTTACTACAATGAGCAGTTCTTC